The subject of this entry is one T cell receptor (beta chain). Its specificity is not known. This sample was taken from a study of cytomegalovirus exposure and HLA in healthy donors. A multiplex PCR was run with 60 Vbeta primers and 13 Jbeta primers. Some clones are missing from TCRdb's copy, which holds only in-frame ones; the method was immunoSEQ multiplex PCR. This table has roughly 77,000 clones, 78% appearing once. The study's findings and limits: Immune exposure was documented only through CMV serostatus.

Germline lookup yields CDR1 MNHNY and CDR2 SVGAGI (reference sequence). The CDR3 covers 16 residues. V trimming: 5 bases; J trimming: 0 bases; junction bases outside the gene matches: 8. The chain combines TRBV6-6 with TRBJ2-7; TRBD2 aligns across 9 bases. The sequence derives from a man in his forties in good health and CMV-seronegative. Sequencing input: PBMCs. The CDR3 sequence: CASSPALAGASYEQYF. CDR3 coding DNA: TGTGCCAGCAGTCCCGCCTTAGCGGGAGCCTCCTACGAGCAGTACTTC.